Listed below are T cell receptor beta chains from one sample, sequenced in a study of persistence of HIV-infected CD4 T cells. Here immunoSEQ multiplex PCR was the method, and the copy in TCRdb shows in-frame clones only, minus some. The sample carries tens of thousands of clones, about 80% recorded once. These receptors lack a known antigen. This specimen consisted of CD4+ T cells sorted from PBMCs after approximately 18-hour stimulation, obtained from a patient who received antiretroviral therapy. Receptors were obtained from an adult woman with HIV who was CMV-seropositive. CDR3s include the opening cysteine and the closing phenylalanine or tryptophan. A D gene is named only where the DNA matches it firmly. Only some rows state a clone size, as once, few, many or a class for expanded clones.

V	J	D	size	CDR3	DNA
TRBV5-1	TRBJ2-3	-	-	CASSSPGSTDTQYF	TGCGCCAGCAGCTCACCGGGAAGCACAGATACGCAGTATTTT
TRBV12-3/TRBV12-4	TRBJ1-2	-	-	CASNIWGGSGYTF	TGTGCCAGCAATATTTGGGGAGGCTCTGGCTACACCTTC
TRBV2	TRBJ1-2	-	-	CARNSQTGPGRGYTF	TGTGCCAGAAATAGCCAGACGGGCCCGGGTAGGGGCTACACCTTC
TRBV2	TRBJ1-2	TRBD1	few	CASSQAGTGNGYTF	TGTGCCAGCAGCCAAGCGGGGACAGGGAATGGCTACACCTTC
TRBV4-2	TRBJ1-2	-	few	CASSQDDSSYGYTF	TGTGCCAGCAGCCAAGATGACAGCAGCTATGGCTACACCTTC
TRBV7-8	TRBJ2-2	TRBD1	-	CASSPRGRGPTGELFF	TGTGCCAGCAGCCCCAGAGGCAGGGGGCCCACCGGGGAGCTGTTTTTT
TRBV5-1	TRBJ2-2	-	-	CASSLGSGRRELFF	TGCGCCAGCAGCTTGGGGTCAGGGAGGCGGGAGCTGTTTTTT
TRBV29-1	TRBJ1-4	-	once	CSVGQTTNEKLFF	TGCAGCGTCGGACAGACTACTAATGAAAAACTGTTTTTT
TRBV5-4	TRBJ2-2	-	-	CASSLNTANTGELFF	TGTGCCAGCAGCTTGAATACAGCTAACACCGGGGAGCTGTTTTTT
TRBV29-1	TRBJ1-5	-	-	CSVAGNSNQPQHF	TGCAGCGTTGCAGGGAATAGCAATCAGCCCCAGCATTTT
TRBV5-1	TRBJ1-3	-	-	CASSLGTASSGNTIYF	TGCGCCAGCAGCTTGGGGACGGCTAGCTCTGGAAACACCATATATTTT
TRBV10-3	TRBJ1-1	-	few	CAISGPSGTRENTEAFF	TGTGCCATCAGTGGCCCCTCAGGAACTAGGGAGAACACTGAAGCTTTCTTT
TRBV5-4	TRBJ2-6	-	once	CASSLGKLGANVLTF	TGTGCCAGCAGCTTGGGTAAGCTGGGGGCCAACGTCCTGACTTTC
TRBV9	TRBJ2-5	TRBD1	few	CASSEGTGGFQETQYF	TGTGCCAGCAGCGAGGGGACAGGGGGCTTCCAAGAGACCCAGTACTTC
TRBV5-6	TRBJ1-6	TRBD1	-	CASSLEGTANSPLHF	TGTGCCAGCAGCTTGGAAGGGACAGCAAATTCACCCCTCCACTTT
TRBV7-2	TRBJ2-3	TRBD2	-	CASRGLAGGTDTQYF	TGTGCCAGCAGGGGACTAGCGGGAGGCACAGATACGCAGTATTTT
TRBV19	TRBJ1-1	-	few	CASSEGTNTEAFF	TGTGCCAGTAGTGAGGGGACGAACACTGAAGCTTTCTTT
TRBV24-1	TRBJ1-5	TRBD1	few	CATSASTGNSNQPQHF	TGTGCCACCAGTGCTTCGACAGGGAATAGCAATCAGCCCCAGCATTTT
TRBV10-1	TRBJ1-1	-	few	CASSESGVNTEAFF	TGCGCCAGCAGTGAGTCGGGCGTGAACACTGAAGCTTTCTTT
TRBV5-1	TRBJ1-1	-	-	CASSLEAGTIRDTEAFF	TGCGCCAGCAGCTTGGAAGCAGGCACGATTCGGGACACTGAAGCTTTCTTT
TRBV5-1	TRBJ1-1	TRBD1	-	CASSLYGTVDMNTEAFF	TGCGCCAGCAGCTTGTATGGGACAGTCGACATGAACACTGAAGCTTTCTTT
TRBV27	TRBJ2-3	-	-	CASSLSATSTDTQYF	TGTGCCAGCAGTTTATCCGCCACATCCACAGATACGCAGTATTTT
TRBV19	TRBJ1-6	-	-	CASRSTASSYNSPLHF	TGTGCCAGTAGATCGACCGCTAGCTCCTATAATTCACCCCTCCACTTT
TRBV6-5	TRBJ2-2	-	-	CASTELANTGELFF	TGTGCCAGCACCGAACTAGCGAACACCGGGGAGCTGTTTTTT
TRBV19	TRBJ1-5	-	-	CASSSQMSQPQHF	TGTGCCAGTAGTAGCCAGATGAGCCAGCCCCAGCATTTT
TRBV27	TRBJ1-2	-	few	CASSYRGGRGGSHYGYTF	TGTGCCAGCAGTTACAGAGGGGGTCGGGGAGGGAGCCACTATGGCTACACCTTC
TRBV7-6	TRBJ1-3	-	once	CASSFGDGGNTIYF	TGTGCCAGCAGCTTCGGGGACGGAGGAAACACCATATATTTT
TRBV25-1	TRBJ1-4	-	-	CASSESPASLNEKLFF	TGTGCCAGCAGTGAATCCCCGGCCAGCCTTAATGAAAAACTGTTTTTT
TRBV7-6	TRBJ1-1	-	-	CASSSRGGYTEAFF	TGTGCCAGCAGCTCTAGGGGGGGGTACACTGAAGCTTTCTTT
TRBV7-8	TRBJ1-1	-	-	CASSLEVWDNSLNTEAFF	TGTGCCAGCAGCTTAGAAGTGTGGGACAACTCCCTGAACACTGAAGCTTTCTTT
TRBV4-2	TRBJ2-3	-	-	CASSQDPRGEDTQYF	TGTGCCAGCAGCCAAGACCCTAGGGGGGAAGATACGCAGTATTTT
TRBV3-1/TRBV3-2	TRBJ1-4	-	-	CASGHPREKLFF	TGTGCCAGCGGCCACCCGAGAGAAAAACTGTTTTTT
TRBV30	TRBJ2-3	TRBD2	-	CAWSPGTSGGAADTQYF	TGTGCCTGGAGTCCCGGGACTAGCGGGGGGGCCGCAGATACGCAGTATTTT
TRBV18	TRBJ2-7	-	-	CASSPTALEQYF	TGTGCCAGCTCACCTACGGCGTTGGAGCAGTACTTC
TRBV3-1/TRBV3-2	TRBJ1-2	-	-	CASSPPGRGGYTF	TGTGCCAGCAGCCCCCCAGGGCGAGGTGGCTACACCTTC
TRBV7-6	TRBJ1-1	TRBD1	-	CASSLLGGDRSFHTEAFF	TGTGCCAGCAGCTTATTGGGCGGGGACAGGTCTTTCCACACTGAAGCTTTCTTT
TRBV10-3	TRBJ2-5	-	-	CAISAGETQYF	TGTGCCATCAGTGCTGGGGAGACCCAGTACTTC
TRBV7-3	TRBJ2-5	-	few	CASSRGQQETQYF	TGTGCCAGCAGCCGCGGACAACAAGAGACCCAGTACTTC
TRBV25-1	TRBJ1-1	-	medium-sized	CASSDNQGWTEAFF	TGTGCCAGCAGTGATAACCAAGGCTGGACTGAAGCTTTCTTT
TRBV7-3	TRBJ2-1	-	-	CASTLGGAHEQFF	TGTGCCAGCACCTTAGGAGGGGCACATGAGCAGTTCTTC
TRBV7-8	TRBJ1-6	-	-	CASSTRTGANSPLHF	TGTGCCAGCAGCACCCGGACGGGGGCAAATTCACCCCTCCACTTT
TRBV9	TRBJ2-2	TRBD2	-	CASSVGSGGANTGELFF	TGTGCCAGCAGCGTAGGAAGCGGGGGGGCCAACACCGGGGAGCTGTTTTTT
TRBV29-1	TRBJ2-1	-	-	CTSTGGYNEQFF	TGCACCAGCACCGGGGGCTACAATGAGCAGTTCTTC
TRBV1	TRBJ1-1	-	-	CTSSQERLMNTEAFF	TGCACCAGCAGCCAAGAAAGGCTCATGAACACTGAAGCTTTCTTT
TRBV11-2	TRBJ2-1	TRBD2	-	CASSVGTSRINEQFF	TGTGCCAGCAGCGTCGGGACTAGCAGAATCAATGAGCAGTTCTTC